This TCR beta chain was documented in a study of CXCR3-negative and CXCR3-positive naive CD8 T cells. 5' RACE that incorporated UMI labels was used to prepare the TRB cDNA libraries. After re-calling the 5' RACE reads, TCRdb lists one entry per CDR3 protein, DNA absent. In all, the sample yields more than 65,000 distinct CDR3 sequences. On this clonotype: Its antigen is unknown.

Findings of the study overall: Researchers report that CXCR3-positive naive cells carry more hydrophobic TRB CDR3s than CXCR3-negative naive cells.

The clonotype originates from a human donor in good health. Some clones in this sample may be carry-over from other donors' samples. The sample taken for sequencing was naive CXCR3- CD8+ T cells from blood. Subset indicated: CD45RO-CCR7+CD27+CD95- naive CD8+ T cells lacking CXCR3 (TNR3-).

CDR3 region: CASSYSPTNPSTDTQYF. V and J are TRBV6-5 and TRBJ2-3; with no DNA, the TCRdb D assignment of TRBD2 cannot be verified. Germline loops: CDR1 MNHEY, CDR2 SVGAGI. The CDR3 has 17 amino acids.